This T cell receptor beta chain was recovered during a study of vaccination and CD4 T cells after COVID-19. Overall study context: Median time from COVID diagnosis to post-COVID sampling was over 95 days (35 to 161).

The time point denotes: late sampling 161 to 241 days after vaccination in three convalescent patients. A single record per CDR3 protein comes from TCRdb applying MiXCR to the PCR reads. The sample gives approximately 30,000 distinct CDR3 sequences, under 65% of which show up once; approximately 5.7% is in the top ten. The V end was cut by 5 bases, the J end by 5 bases, with 18 bases between. This CDR3 has 15 residues. CDR1 and CDR2 (germline): MNHNS, SASEGT. This clonotype was observed a handful of times. The sample was CD4+ T cells from blood, taken about 7 months after SARS-CoV-2 vaccination. This chain uses TRBV6-1 with TRBJ1-2; TRBD1 might be the D (5 bases). The source is a human donor who had recovered from COVID-19. CDR3 sequence reads: CASSIIKGIAYGYTF. CDR3 nucleotide sequence: TGTGCCAGCAGTATTATTAAGGGGATTGCTTATGGCTACACCTTC.